These T cell receptor beta chains were read from a single sample in a study of blood T cell repertoires in COVID-19. Sequencing was performed with immunoSEQ multiplex PCR; in TCRdb, only in-frame clones are kept and a portion is missing. The sample has around 220,000 clones; 70% to 85% are singletons. Sequencing used peripheral blood. The origin of the receptors is a woman aged 35 to 49 with active or convalescent COVID-19. Each CDR3 is given with its conserved first and last residue. The order of the fields is clone size, D gene, V gene, J gene, CDR3 protein, CDR3 DNA. A D gene is named only where the DNA matches it firmly. Rows give clone size only sometimes, using once, few, many, or a class for an expanded clone.

>.|.|TRBV5-1|TRBJ2-5
CASATGETQYF
TGCGCCAGCGCCACGGGGGAGACCCAGTACTTC
>.|TRBD1|TRBV11-2|TRBJ1-6
CASSPGGGSPLHF
TGTGCCAGCAGCCCAGGGGGCGGGTCACCCCTCCACTTT
>.|.|TRBV7-3|TRBJ1-6
CASSFSGTPDNSPLHF
TGTGCCAGCAGCTTCTCCGGGACACCCGATAATTCACCCCTCCACTTT
>few|.|TRBV3-1/TRBV3-2|TRBJ1-3
CASSQDATGGNTIYF
TGTGCCAGCAGCCAAGATGCTACAGGCGGAAACACCATATATTTT
>.|TRBD1|TRBV6-5|TRBJ1-1
CASTRDSDTEAFF
TGTGCCAGCACTCGGGACAGTGACACTGAAGCTTTCTTT
>.|TRBD1|TRBV5-1|TRBJ1-1
CASSLEAGGATEAFF
TGCGCCAGCAGCTTGGAGGCAGGGGGCGCAACTGAAGCTTTCTTT
>once|TRBD1|TRBV4-2|TRBJ1-2
CASSQGVGTGVGYGYTF
TGTGCCAGCAGCCAAGGAGTCGGCACAGGGGTGGGATATGGCTACACCTTC
>.|.|TRBV7-9|TRBJ1-5
CASSLGGDQPQHF
TGTGCCAGCAGCTTAGGGGGGGATCAGCCCCAGCATTTT
>.|.|TRBV5-1|TRBJ1-4
CASTQRLNLGLFF
TGCGCCAGCACCCAGAGGCTAAATTTGGGACTGTTTTTT
>.|TRBD1|TRBV10-3|TRBJ1-2
CAISEDRVYGYTF
TGTGCCATCAGTGAGGACAGGGTCTATGGCTACACCTTC
>.|TRBD2|TRBV4-2|TRBJ2-1
CASSQATSGGYNEQFF
TGTGCCAGCAGCCAAGCGACTAGCGGGGGCTACAATGAGCAGTTCTTC
>.|.|TRBV6-4|TRBJ1-5
CASSDSAGNQPQHF
TGTGCCAGCAGTGACTCGGCGGGCAATCAGCCCCAGCATTTT
>many|TRBD2|TRBV25-1|TRBJ2-1
CASSELRGAGNEQFF
TGTGCCAGCAGTGAATTGCGGGGGGCCGGCAATGAGCAGTTCTTC
>.|TRBD1|TRBV9|TRBJ1-1
CASSGDRGGNTEAFF
TGTGCCAGCAGCGGGGACAGGGGAGGAAATACTGAAGCTTTCTTT
>.|TRBD2|TRBV30|TRBJ2-1
CAWSVGQRGYNEQFF
TGTGCCTGGAGTGTCGGCCAGCGGGGGTACAATGAGCAGTTCTTC
>.|.|TRBV21-1|TRBJ2-5
CASGRRGSEETQYF
TGTGCCAGCGGGCGGAGGGGTTCGGAAGAGACCCAGTACTTC
>.|TRBD1|TRBV4-1|TRBJ1-3
CASSQPTGGTGNTIYF
TGCGCCAGCAGCCAGCCGACAGGGGGAACTGGAAACACCATATATTTT
>.|.|TRBV6-6|TRBJ2-3
CASSYHRVDTQYF
TGTGCCAGCAGTTACCACAGGGTGGATACGCAGTATTTT
>.|.|TRBV19|TRBJ1-5
CASSTPQGTINQPQHF
TGTGCCAGTAGTACCCCCCAGGGGACTATTAATCAGCCCCAGCATTTT
>.|TRBD1|TRBV15|TRBJ1-5
CATSSSGQGLYSNQPQHF
TGTGCCACCAGCAGCTCGGGACAGGGTCTTTATAGCAATCAGCCCCAGCATTTT
>.|.|TRBV7-3|TRBJ2-2
CASSLRRATNTGELFF
TGTGCCAGCAGCTTAAGGAGGGCGACGAACACCGGGGAGCTGTTTTTT
>.|.|TRBV10-1|TRBJ2-3
CASTASGKNTQYF
TGCGCCAGCACAGCATCCGGGAAGAATACGCAGTATTTT
>.|TRBD2|TRBV2|TRBJ2-3
CASSEVSGLAAPSDTQYF
TGTGCCAGCAGTGAAGTGTCCGGACTAGCGGCCCCGAGTGATACGCAGTATTTT
>few|.|TRBV30|TRBJ2-7
CAWSVVSGAYEQYF
TGTGCCTGGAGTGTTGTATCGGGGGCCTACGAGCAGTACTTC
>.|TRBD2|TRBV6-6|TRBJ2-1
CASSLPPQTSGEGNEQFF
TGTGCCAGCAGTCTACCCCCTCAGACTAGCGGGGAGGGCAATGAGCAGTTCTTC
>once|TRBD2|TRBV12-5|TRBJ2-1
CASGLVRGVAYNEQFF
TGTGCTAGTGGTTTGGTACGGGGGGTCGCCTACAATGAGCAGTTCTTC
>.|TRBD2|TRBV4-1|TRBJ2-5
CASSQNAGGAGETQYF
TGCGCCAGCAGCCAAAACGCCGGGGGGGCAGGAGAGACCCAGTACTTC
>few|TRBD2|TRBV9|TRBJ2-1
CASSVGTSLYNEQFF
TGTGCCAGCAGCGTAGGGACTAGTCTCTACAATGAGCAGTTCTTC
>.|.|TRBV28|TRBJ2-7
CASSLSGIVYEQYF
TGTGCCAGCAGCCTATCCGGGATCGTCTACGAGCAGTACTTC
>.|.|TRBV7-2|TRBJ1-6
CASSLFPAGNSPLHF
TGTGCCAGCAGCTTATTTCCGGCAGGGAATTCACCCCTCCACTTT
>.|.|TRBV21-1|TRBJ1-5
CAIPGHLRDSNQPQHF
TGTGCCATACCGGGACACCTTAGGGATAGCAATCAGCCCCAGCATTTT
>.|TRBD1|TRBV6-5|TRBJ2-7
CASSYVQGASYEQYF
TGTGCCAGCAGTTACGTCCAGGGGGCTTCCTACGAGCAGTACTTC
>.|.|TRBV2|TRBJ1-2
CASSEGGSNQYGYTF
TGTGCCAGCAGTGAAGGAGGATCAAACCAGTATGGCTACACCTTC
>.|TRBD1|TRBV11-2|TRBJ2-1
CASSPGQGAPGGQFF
TGTGCCAGCAGCCCTGGACAGGGGGCCCCCGGGGGGCAGTTCTTC
>.|.|TRBV11-1|TRBJ2-6
CASSGPGLAGANVLTF
TGTGCCAGCAGCGGCCCGGGACTTGCTGGGGCCAACGTCCTGACTTTC
>.|.|TRBV6-5|TRBJ1-5
CASRQYSNQPQHF
TGTGCCAGCCGACAGTATAGCAATCAGCCCCAGCATTTT
>.|.|TRBV6-5|TRBJ1-5
CASRGPSNQPQHF
TGTGCCAGCAGGGGGCCTAGCAATCAGCCCCAGCATTTT
>.|TRBD1|TRBV28|TRBJ1-2
CAIEQGAGYGYTF
TGTGCCATCGAGCAGGGGGCAGGCTATGGCTACACCTTC
>.|TRBD2|TRBV3-1/TRBV3-2|TRBJ2-3
CASSSFPGLAGRSDTQYF
TGTGCCAGCAGCTCCTTCCCGGGACTAGCGGGGAGGTCAGATACGCAGTATTTT
>.|.|TRBV5-1|TRBJ1-2
CASSLDRGHVRGYTF
TGCGCCAGCAGCTTGGATAGGGGACACGTAAGGGGCTACACCTTC
>once|TRBD1|TRBV5-1|TRBJ2-3
CASTPGQRTDTQYF
TGCGCCAGCACACCGGGACAGAGAACAGATACGCAGTATTTT
>.|TRBD1|TRBV7-2|TRBJ1-5
CASSWGQGRNQPQHF
TGTGCCAGCAGCTGGGGACAGGGCAGGAATCAGCCCCAGCATTTT
>.|TRBD2|TRBV14|TRBJ2-5
CASSQATVSSGGRLDF
TGTGCCAGCAGCCAAGCCACCGTGAGTAGCGGGGGCCGCTTGGACTTC
>few|TRBD1|TRBV27|TRBJ1-1
CASSRTGRDTEAFF
TGTGCCAGCAGTCGGACAGGGCGGGACACTGAAGCTTTCTTT
>.|.|TRBV11-2|TRBJ1-1
CASSFTGRDTEAFF
TGTGCCAGCAGCTTTACAGGTCGGGACACTGAAGCTTTCTTT
>.|.|TRBV7-9|TRBJ1-2
CASSPGPGRDNYGYTF
TGTGCCAGCAGCCCTGGACCAGGCCGGGATAACTATGGCTACACCTTC
>.|.|TRBV7-9|TRBJ1-1
CASRRDGRATEAFF
TGTGCCAGCAGAAGGGACGGGAGAGCCACTGAAGCTTTCTTT